Shown below are 30 T cell receptor beta chains from a single sample sequenced in a study of cytomegalovirus exposure and HLA in healthy donors. The PCR made use of 60 Vbeta and 13 Jbeta primers. Libraries were prepared by immunoSEQ multiplex PCR; TCRdb keeps only in-frame clonotypes and omits some of them. The sample includes about 62,000 clones. The specimen was PBMCs. The source of these receptors is a man aged 25-45 years in good health and CMV-seropositive.

The chain uses TRBV2 and TRBJ1-5, with D perhaps matching TRBD1 (6 bases). Between the trimmed V and J ends, which lost 7 bases and 7 bases, there was a span of 14 bases. This CDR3 spans 13 amino acids. Germline V CDR1 and CDR2: SNHLY, FYNNEI. CDR3 DNA sequence: TGTGCCAGCACCCCAGGGGAGGGGCAGCCCCAGCATTTT. Encoded protein: CASTPGEGQPQHF.

The chain joins TRBV11-2 to TRBJ1-1; weak D call: TRBD1 (5 bases). Trimming removed 2 bases from V and 2 bases from J, with 15 bases in between. The CDR3 has 16 amino acids. Germline V gene sequence: CDR1 SGHAT, CDR2 FQNNGV. The CDR3: CASSLKRYTGNTEAFF. The CDR3 DNA follows: TGTGCCAGCAGCTTAAAGAGGTATACAGGAAACACTGAAGCTTTCTTT. The full variable domain, with the rest looked up from reference TRBV11-2 and TRBJ1-1, is EAGVAQSPRYKIIEKRQSVAFWCNPISGHATLYWYQQILGQGPKLLIQFQNNGVVDDSQLPKDRFSAERLKGVDSTLKIQPAKLEDSAVYLCASSLKRYTGNTEAFFGQGTRLTVV.

The chain combines TRBV30 with TRBJ1-5; D uncertain. V was trimmed by 2 bases and J by 5 bases, leaving 13 bases between them. This CDR3 spans 14 amino acids. The germline V gene has CDR1 GTSNPN and CDR2 SVGIG (reference sequence). The DNA of the CDR3 is TGTGCCTGGAGTTTTGTAGGAGGTGATCAGCCCCAGCATTTT. Its translation: CAWSFVGGDQPQHF.

This sequence joins TRBV5-6 and TRBJ1-5; D is perhaps TRBD1 (5 bases). Germline V lookup: CDR1 SGHDT, CDR2 YYEEEE. With 3 bases removed from V and 4 bases from J, the gap between germline ends came to 23 bases. This CDR3 has 18 residues. The CDR3: CASSSTLTRGHPNQPQHF. CDR3 coding DNA: TGTGCCAGCAGCTCCACCCTCACAAGGGGCCACCCTAATCAGCCCCAGCATTTT.

The chain has TRBV5-5 and TRBJ2-5, with 8 nucleotides matching TRBD1. This CDR3 is built from 15 residues. The V segment lost 4 bases and the J segment 2 bases; nucleotides outside the gene matches: 7. Germline assignment: CDR1 SGHKS and CDR2 YYEKEE (reference sequence). CDR3 DNA: TGTGCCAGCAGCGTGACAGGGGCCTATCAAGAGACCCAGTACTTC. As protein: CASSVTGAYQETQYF.

The chain has TRBV6-4 and TRBJ2-3; TRBD2 agrees at 8 bases. Trimming removed 2 bases from V and 6 bases from J; junction bases left unmatched: 7. Per the germline V gene, CDR1 is MRHNA and CDR2 is SNTAGT. The CDR3 has 15 residues. CDR3 residues: CASSDSAGGVDTQYF. The CDR3 DNA is TGTGCCAGCAGTGACAGCGCGGGGGGCGTCGATACGCAGTATTTT.

This chain's CDR3 is CASSEGQSSYNEQFF. The CDR3 bases are TGTGCCAGCAGCGAGGGACAGAGCTCCTACAATGAGCAGTTCTTC. The chain recombines TRBV11-3 with TRBJ2-1; 7 bases are shared with TRBD1. The germline V gene has CDR1 SGHNT and CDR2 YENEEA. This CDR3 is 15 amino acids long. V shed 5 bases and J 0 bases; nucleotides not matched to a gene: 4.

The rearrangement uses TRBV13 and TRBJ2-2, with a weak D call TRBD2 (6 bases). CDR1 is PRHDT and CDR2 is FYEKMQ in the germline V gene (reference sequence). This CDR3 is built from 17 residues. V was shortened by 4 bases and J by 3 bases, with 18 bases between the two germline ends. The CDR3 spells CASSSRSGRKDTGELFF. In nucleotides, the CDR3 is TGTGCCAGCAGCTCCCGGAGCGGGCGGAAAGACACCGGGGAGCTGTTTTTT.

The V call is TRBV12-5, the J call TRBJ1-1, with TRBD1 matching over 10 bases. Trimming cost V 5 bases and J 6 bases; bases outside gene matches: 15. The germline gives CDR1 LGHNT, CDR2 FRNRAP. The CDR3 extends over 17 amino acids. The CDR3 nucleotides read TGTGCTAGTGGTGAGCCCGGGACAGGGGACGGGGGCGCTGAAGCTTTCTTT. Residues: CASGEPGTGDGGAEAFF.

As concerns this clone: Germline and junction disagree at one end, which may indicate a read error. This sequence joins TRBV25-1 and TRBJ1-3; maybe TRBD1 (5 bases). The CDR3 is made up of 13 amino acids. From germline, CDR1 is MGHDK and CDR2 SYGVNS. The CDR3 region has the DNA TGTGCCAGCAGCGACCGTACAGGAAACAACATATATTTT. It yields the protein CASSDRTGNNIYF. Full variable domain (outside the CDR3, taken from reference TRBV25-1 and TRBJ1-3): EADIYQTPRYLVIGTGKKITLECSQTMGHDKMYWYQQDPGMELHLIHYSYGVNSTEKGDLSSESTVSRIRTEHFPLTLESARPSHTSQYLCASSDRTGNNIYFGEGSWLTVV.

This chain links TRBV6-5 with TRBJ1-6, with 8 nucleotides matching TRBD1. Germline assignment: CDR1 MNHEY and CDR2 SVGAGI. Trimming removed 4 bases from V and 7 bases from J; junction bases left unmatched: 9. This CDR3 is built from 16 residues. CDR3 DNA sequence: TGTGCCAGCAGTTCCATTGACAGGGGCGCCAATTCACCCCTCCACTTT. Its protein product is CASSSIDRGANSPLHF.

V is TRBV18 and J is TRBJ1-2, with TRBD1 as a possible D gene (5 bases). Trimming stripped 2 bases from V and 4 bases from J, with 14 bases between. Per the germline V gene, CDR1 is KGHSH and CDR2 is LQKENI. The CDR3 totals 15 residues. Here the CDR3 reads CASSPSPGYTYGYTF. The CDR3, as DNA: TGTGCCAGCTCACCAAGTCCAGGGTACACCTATGGCTACACCTTC.

The V call is TRBV5-1, the J call TRBJ1-2; D is unresolved. The CDR3 length is 13 residues. V lost 0 bases to trimming and J lost 4 bases, with 7 bases between them. Germline CDR1 SGHRS, CDR2 YFSETQ. DNA of the CDR3: TGCGCCAGCAGCTTGGACAATACCTATGGCTACACCTTC. Translating gives CASSLDNTYGYTF.

The gene calls are TRBV30 and TRBJ2-5; 9 nucleotides match TRBD2. The germline V gene encodes CDR1 GTSNPN and CDR2 SVGIG (reference sequence). The CDR3 is 13 residues long. The trim removed 5 bases at V and 6 bases at J, leaving 7 bases unmatched. This CDR3 is CAWAAGGRQTQYF. The CDR3 DNA sequence: TGTGCCTGGGCAGCGGGAGGACGGCAGACCCAGTACTTC.

V is TRBV5-1 and J is TRBJ2-1; TRBD2 is a possible D gene (5 bases). This CDR3 is built from 15 residues. CDR1 and CDR2 from the germline V gene are SGHRS and YFSETQ. V was cut by 4 bases and J by 0 bases, with 11 bases left in between. The CDR3 loop is CASSPRAGSYNEQFF. The CDR3 nucleotides read TGCGCCAGCAGCCCGAGGGCTGGCTCCTACAATGAGCAGTTCTTC.

This chain connects TRBV28 to TRBJ1-5; D is possibly TRBD1 (6 bases). This CDR3 contains 14 residues. Germline V gene data show CDR1 as MDHEN and CDR2 as SYDVKM. Trimming shortened V by 4 bases and J by 7 bases, and 14 bases separated the two germline ends. The CDR3 coding sequence is TGTGCCAGCAGTTGGGACACCCGGCGGCAGCCCCAGCATTTT. It is translated as CASSWDTRRQPQHF.

This rearrangement joins TRBV7-2 to TRBJ2-3; 9 nucleotides match TRBD2. Germline CDR1 reads SGHTA; CDR2 reads FQGNSA. V lost 7 bases and J lost 5; bases outside the gene matches: 13. This CDR3 is 16 amino acids long. CDR3 bases: TGTGCCAGCACCCGGGAGCCCCTAGCGGGACAAGATACGCAGTATTTT. Translating gives CASTREPLAGQDTQYF.

The chain carries TRBV6-1 and TRBJ2-1, with D perhaps TRBD2 (6 bases). Trimming removed 6 bases from V and 0 bases from J, with 12 bases in between. From germline, CDR1 is MNHNS and CDR2 SASEGT. This CDR3 spans 15 amino acids. CDR3 in amino acids: CASREREASYNEQFF. In DNA, the CDR3 is TGTGCCAGCAGGGAGAGGGAGGCCTCCTACAATGAGCAGTTCTTC.

The V gene is TRBV4-1, the J gene TRBJ2-5; TRBD1 agrees at 7 bases. The CDR3 runs to 14 residues. V shed 1 base and J 5 bases; nucleotides not matched to a gene: 4. The germline gives CDR1 MGHRA, CDR2 YSYEKL. Written as DNA, the CDR3 is TGCGCCAGCAGCCAAGTAACAGGGGAGGAGACCCAGTACTTC. Its protein product is CASSQVTGEETQYF.

The V gene is TRBV5-1, the J gene TRBJ1-4, with 10 bases aligning to TRBD1. V was pared by 0 bases and J by 4 bases, with 0 bases of the junction left unmatched. The CDR3 extends over 15 amino acids. Germline CDR1 is SGHRS and CDR2 is YFSETQ. The CDR3 bases are TGCGCCAGCAGCTTGGGGGACAGGGGTAATGAAAAACTGTTTTTT. This encodes CASSLGDRGNEKLFF.

J is TRBJ1-5 and V is TRBV7-9; tentatively, D is TRBD1 (6 bases). The CDR3 is 16 residues long. Germline CDR1 and CDR2: SEHNR and FQNEAQ (reference sequence). The ends were cut back, 4 bases at V and 1 base at J, with 14 bases in the middle. The CDR3 sequence: CASSSGGAFSNQPQHF. For the CDR3, the DNA is TGTGCCAGCAGCTCGGGGGGGGCGTTCAGCAATCAGCCCCAGCATTTT. Together with reference TRBV7-9 and TRBJ1-5, the CDR3 gives the full variable domain: DTGVSQNPRHKITKRGQNVTFRCDPISEHNRLYWYRQTLGQGPEFLTYFQNEAQLEKSRLLSDRFSAERPKGSFSTLEIQRTEQGDSAMYLCASSSGGAFSNQPQHFGDGTRLSIL.

The chain carries TRBV5-4 and TRBJ2-2, with D perhaps matching TRBD2 (6 bases). From germline, CDR1 is SGHNT and CDR2 YYREEE (reference sequence). Trimming took off 4 bases at V and 8 bases at J, with 18 bases between the two ends. The CDR3 extends over 15 amino acids. The CDR3 spells CASSLGSPGDGELFF. The DNA for the CDR3 is TGTGCCAGCAGCCTGGGGTCGCCGGGGGATGGGGAGCTGTTTTTT.

The genes are TRBV5-1 and TRBJ2-7, with D possibly TRBD1 on 6 matching bases. V was cut by 5 bases and J by 5 bases, with 20 bases left in between. The CDR3 extends over 15 amino acids. The germline V gene encodes CDR1 SGHRS and CDR2 YFSETQ. The CDR3 loop reads CASSPRGAGENEQYF. Here the CDR3 DNA reads TGCGCCAGCAGTCCGCGAGGGGCAGGGGAAAACGAGCAGTACTTC.

The chain combines TRBV11-2 with TRBJ2-5; maybe TRBD2 (6 bases). Trimming left V 6 bases short and J 5 bases short, with 16 bases between. CDR3 size: 14 residues. CDR1 and CDR2 (germline): SGHAT, FQNNGV. CDR3 region: CASRPPKGRETQYF. The CDR3, as DNA: TGTGCCAGCAGACCGCCGAAGGGGAGGGAGACCCAGTACTTC.

Frequency places this clone as medium-sized. Other nucleotide sequences from this sample produce the same CDR3. The gene calls are TRBV30 and TRBJ1-4; D gene uncertain. Germline V gives CDR1 GTSNPN, CDR2 SVGIG (reference sequence). This CDR3 region has 12 residues. V was shortened by 0 bases and J by 7 bases, with 6 bases between the two germline ends. This CDR3 reads CAWSVLREKLFF. CDR3 coding DNA: TGTGCCTGGAGTGTACTCCGTGAAAAACTGTTTTTT.

CDR3 in DNA: TGTGCCAGCAGTGATAGGACTAGCGGACACTCAGATACGCAGTATTTT. It encodes CASSDRTSGHSDTQYF. V gene TRBV6-1 combines with J gene TRBJ2-3, with 10 bases matching TRBD2. Losses at the gene ends were 3 bases for V and 4 bases for J; bases not matched to a gene: 7. The CDR3 is made up of 16 amino acids. Germline loops: CDR1 MNHNS, CDR2 SASEGT.

The chain is built from TRBV5-6 and TRBJ2-7; 8 bases align to TRBD1. CDR1 and CDR2 (germline): SGHDT, YYEEEE. The CDR3 extends over 14 amino acids. Trimming at V came to 7 bases and at J to 5 bases, leaving 11 bases not matched to a gene. This CDR3 reads CASLLGDRGNEQYF. The CDR3 nucleotides are TGTGCCAGCCTCCTGGGCGACAGGGGAAACGAGCAGTACTTC.

This chain uses TRBV6-5 with TRBJ2-7, with D possibly being TRBD1 (6 bases). In germline, CDR1 is MNHEY, CDR2 SVGAGI. Trimming removed 6 bases from V and 2 bases from J, with 17 bases in between. CDR3 length: 15 residues. As DNA, the CDR3 is TGTGCCAGCAGGATGGGACACCCCTATCCCTACGAGCAGTACTTC. It is translated as CASRMGHPYPYEQYF.

The chain joins TRBV6-1 to TRBJ2-7; 9 nucleotides match TRBD1. Germline lookup yields CDR1 MNHNS and CDR2 SASEGT. The CDR3 extends over 14 amino acids. The trim removed 4 bases at V and 3 bases at J, leaving 4 bases unmatched. CDR3 sequence: CASSVGQGSYEQYF. CDR3 nucleotides: TGTGCCAGCAGTGTCGGACAGGGGAGCTACGAGCAGTACTTC.

The rearrangement uses TRBV9 and TRBJ2-3, with TRBD2 identical over 16 bases. Trimming took 4 bases from V and 3 from J; bases not matched to a gene: 5. In germline, CDR1 is SGDLS, CDR2 YYNGEE. This CDR3 is built from 17 residues. CDR3 loop: CASSLGLAGGPTDTQYF. Written as DNA, the CDR3 is TGTGCCAGCAGCTTGGGACTAGCGGGGGGGCCGACAGATACGCAGTATTTT.